What follows is one TCR beta chain and its context. The antigen is undetermined. The sample is drawn from a study of cytomegalovirus exposure and HLA in healthy donors. Study-level points and caveats: In vitro checks showed that a few CMV-associated chains really do target CMV antigens. Later on, an analysis found that several of the most significant clusters appeared to be linked to common viral pathogens, which included parvovirus B19.

V gave up 0 bases and J gave up 1 base, with 16 bases separating them. The CDR3 runs 17 residues. Germline assignment: CDR1 SGHRS and CDR2 YFSETQ. PCR used 60 Vbeta primers and 13 Jbeta primers. In the original workflow: Later work found around 80 million unique TCR beta chains, with about 10 million shared. The method was immunoSEQ multiplex PCR; TCRdb's version includes in-frame clones alone and lacks a portion of them. That table gives V, J and clone size, and the DNA gave D and trimming. The table shows some 150,000 clones, with 60% to 80% occurring only once. Specimen: PBMCs. The clonotype originates from a male donor in good health and CMV-seronegative. This chain joins TRBV5-1 and TRBJ1-1, with D uncertain. CDR3 residues: CASSLGSSFGGNTEAFF. DNA of the CDR3: TGCGCCAGCAGCTTGGGATCCTCCTTCGGAGGGAACACTGAAGCTTTCTTT. Based on the CDR3 plus reference TRBV5-1 and TRBJ1-1, the full variable domain is KAGVTQTPRYLIKTRGQQVTLSCSPISGHRSVSWYQQTPGQGLQFLFEYFSETQRNKGNFPGRFSGRQFSNSRSEMNVSTLELGDSALYLCASSLGSSFGGNTEAFFGQGTRLTVV.